This T cell receptor beta chain was captured by sequencing in a study of blood T cell repertoires in COVID-19. Study-level background: The United States, Italy and Spain provided the acute and convalescent COVID-19 samples.

The data were produced by immunoSEQ multiplex PCR, yet TCRdb's version contains in-frame clones alone and is incomplete. The sample gives approximately 44,000 clones, around nine tenths of which show up once; 25% to 30% is in the top ten. Germline CDR1 is DFQATT and CDR2 is SNEGSKA (reference sequence). The CDR3 runs to 13 residues. The ends were cut back, 3 bases at V and 3 bases at J, with 12 bases in the middle. This clone was counted only a few times. This TCR was sampled from a woman aged 80 or older with acute or convalescent COVID-19. The chain employs TRBV20-1 and TRBJ2-7, with D tentatively TRBD2 (7 bases). Sequencing was carried out using peripheral blood. For the CDR3, the DNA is TGCAGTGCTAGTGGGCGGGGGCGCTACGAGCAGTACTTC. As protein: CSASGRGRYEQYF.